This T cell receptor beta chain was sequenced during a study of regulatory T cells in long-lasting Graves disease. V lost 9 bases, J lost 5 bases, and 10 bases stayed unmatched. Germline V lookup: CDR1 KGHDR, CDR2 SFDVKD. The CDR3 has 14 amino acids. On this clonotype itself: The antigen is unknown.

CDR3-region Arm-PCR and iRepertoire HTBI primers produced the TCR beta libraries. TCRdb re-derived calls from the multiplex PCR reads in MiXCR, one entry per CDR3 protein. This table holds about 460,000 distinct CDR3 sequences, about 20% found once. Study conclusions and caveats: Persistent Graves' cases showed lower TCR diversity than newly diagnosed cases. Persistent disease samples used TRBV28, TRBJ1-2 and TRBJ2-5 preferentially. More public clonotypes were shared by persistent patients (around 3,000) than by new patients (roughly 870).

Time point given: persistent/refractory GD, antithyroid drugs over 5 years with positive TRAb. RNA extracted from PBMCs served as the sequencing template. Diagnoses of Graves' disease were made by American Thyroid Association guidelines. The chain uses TRBV24-1 and TRBJ1-1; 8 bases are shared with TRBD1. The input for sequencing was peripheral blood mononuclear cells (PBMCs), taken when the disease was refractory, from a patient treated with antithyroid drugs. This TCR came from a female donor with Graves disease. The CDR3 protein is CATRETGVATEAFF. In DNA, the CDR3 is TGTGCCACCCGAGAGACAGGGGTGGCGACTGAAGCTTTCTTT.